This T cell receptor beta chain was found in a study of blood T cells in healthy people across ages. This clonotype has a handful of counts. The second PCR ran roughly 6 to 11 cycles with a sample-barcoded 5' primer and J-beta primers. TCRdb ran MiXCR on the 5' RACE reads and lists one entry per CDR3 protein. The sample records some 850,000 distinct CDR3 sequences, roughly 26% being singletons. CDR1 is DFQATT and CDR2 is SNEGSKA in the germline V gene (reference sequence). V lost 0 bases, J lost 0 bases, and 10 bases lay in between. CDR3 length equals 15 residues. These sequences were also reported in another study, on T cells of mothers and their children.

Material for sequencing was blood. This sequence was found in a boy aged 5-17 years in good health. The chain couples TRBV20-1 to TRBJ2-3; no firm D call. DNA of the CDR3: TGCAGTGCTAGAGATACTCCAGGAAGCACAGATACGCAGTATTTT. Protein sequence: CSARDTPGSTDTQYF.